This T cell receptor beta chain was captured by sequencing in a study of blood T cell repertoires in COVID-19 (dated by TCRdb to 2019 to 2021). With regard to the full study: The collaborator samples originated in the United States, Italy and Spain and spanned the acute and convalescent phases of COVID-19. The prospective study material was composed of cDNA or gDNA derived from T cells, B-cell-depleted T cells, or PBMCs. Subjects who had been exposed to COVID-19, were actively infected with it, or had recovered from it provided the deeply sampled blood TCRbeta repertoires that made up the dataset. The repertoires were released in a freely available public database meant as a resource for research on the immune response to SARS-CoV-2. Samples came from the ongoing ImmuneRACE study (first 160 participants) plus 1,254 subjects from 6 global collaborators. Sample metadata almost always included a de-identified subject ID, COVID-19 status, age in years and sex. Where available, HLA class I and class II types were taken from metadata supplied by the sample provider and were not determined by assay-based typing.

Notes on this clone: Its cognate antigen has yet to be identified. Base qualities are not recorded, but no much larger clone differs from it by a single base.

The immunoSEQ Assay, a bias-controlled multiplex PCR, was used to amplify TCRbeta CDR3 regions from genomic DNA. The original methods were these. Nucleated cell counts per sample were estimated from amplification of reference gene primers within the assay. To quantify the absolute abundance of each unique TCRbeta CDR3 rearrangement, sequence reads were collapsed and filtered. For each sample, productive Simpson clonality was calculated as the square root of Simpson's diversity index across productive rearrangements. Entries here come from immuneACCESS through TCRdb and include only in-frame sequences with V and J called. Some clones fail to appear in such tables; in the studies checked, an unresolved V gene covers under half of the shortfall, and the cause of the remainder is unknown. The DNA was the basis for D and trimming; V, J and clone size are from that table. A total of 300,000 to 350,000 clones appear in this sample, 88% of them only once. The ten largest make up over 4.5% of the sample.

Enrolling through a virtual design, the prospective study's participants ranged in age from roughly 18 to 89 years and lived across roughly 23 United States geographic areas. In the prospective study, cohorts were assigned on the basis of participant-reported clinical history obtained from a screening survey and a study questionnaire. Recovered participants in ImmuneRACE Cohort 3 were defined by two consecutive negative NP/OP PCR tests, clearance by a healthcare professional, or resolution of symptoms. Mobile phlebotomists in the prospective study collected whole blood, serum and a nasopharyngeal or oropharyngeal swab from every participant. Participants in the prospective study had the option to provide additional blood draws and questionnaires over a roughly 2-month period. Before DNA extraction, prospective study blood samples were shipped either frozen or at room temperature. V is cut back by 2 bases and J by 0 bases, with 11 bases in the junction unmatched. The CDR3, from cysteine to phenylalanine, totals 19 residues. Of the read, only the CDR3 DNA is kept; its 57 bases are in frame from base 1. The germline V gene encodes CDR1 MRHNA and CDR2 SNTAGT.

Findings and caveats that apply to the study as a whole: How much clinical and demographic metadata was included differed by source and by participant, and the metadata was provided uncurated.

The source material was PBMCs or T cells enriched from blood (not recorded which). The sequence derives from a man aged 25-45 years who had recovered from COVID-19. This chain joins TRBV6-4 to TRBJ2-7; the junction holds 12 bases that match TRBD2. The DNA sequence is given as TGTGCCAGCAGTGACCGACTAGCGGGGGTCCCCACCCACTCCTACGAGCAGTACTTC. Its protein is CASSDRLAGVPTHSYEQYF.